This T cell receptor beta chain was sequenced for a study of T-cell memory formation after mild COVID-19. Whole-study results and caveats: Balance between CD4 and CD8 was seen in clones contracting day 15 to 85, and a CD4+ lean was seen in later expanders. Prior to infection, memory already included some responding clones, suggesting cross-reactive memory joined.

The length of the CDR3 is 12 residues. Germline assignment: CDR1 SGHRS and CDR2 YFSETQ. Between the trimmed V and J ends, which lost 1 base and 8 bases, there was a span of 9 bases. This clonotype was observed many times. Antigen specificity is unknown. Barcoded TCR alpha and TCR beta cDNA libraries with UMIs came from 5'RACE using constant-segment primers. TCRdb recomputed calls from the 5' RACE reads with MiXCR, one row per CDR3 protein. The sample contains 30,000 to 35,000 distinct CDR3 sequences, 7% to 8% of which appear only once. Sequenced input: PBMCs or a T cell subset sorted from them (not recorded which). This sequence originates from a man aged 18-30 years who had mild COVID-19 (a few samples of this study predate the infection). Cell type and time point are not known. The V and J genes are TRBV5-1 and TRBJ1-2; maybe TRBD1 (5 bases). CDR3 residues: CASSLQGGGYTF. CDR3 nucleotide sequence: TGCGCCAGCAGCTTGCAGGGTGGAGGCTACACCTTC.